Below are 7 T cell receptor beta chains sequenced from a single sample in a study of cytomegalovirus exposure and HLA in healthy donors. Primers included in the PCR were 60 Vbeta and 13 Jbeta primers. TCRdb's table, derived via immunoSEQ multiplex PCR, lists solely in-frame clones and lacks some. The table shows about 160,000 clones, with under 80% occurring only once. Sequencing was carried out using PBMCs. The receptor source for this set is a female donor in good health and CMV-seronegative.

This rearrangement joins TRBV7-9 to TRBJ1-2, with 7 bases lining up with TRBD1. The CDR3 extends over 15 amino acids. With V trimmed by 7 bases and J by 7 bases, 15 bases remained unmatched. The germline CDR1 and CDR2 sequences are SEHNR and FQNEAQ (reference sequence). DNA of the CDR3: TGTGCCAGCATGGGGTTACGAGGGGGCGGCGGTGGCTACACCTTC. This codes for CASMGLRGGGGGYTF.

This clone has a single count. This chain uses TRBV19 with TRBJ2-2; TRBD1 agrees at 7 bases. V gave up 6 bases and J gave up 0 bases; unmatched junction bases: 1. The V gene's germline CDR1 is LNHDA and CDR2 SQIVND (reference sequence). This CDR3 has 14 amino acids. The CDR3 is CASRTGPNTGELFF. DNA for the CDR3: TGTGCCAGTAGGACAGGGCCGAACACCGGGGAGCTGTTTTTT.

The chain uses TRBV6-1 and TRBJ1-3, with D unresolved. Germline V gene sequence: CDR1 MNHNS, CDR2 SASEGT. V lost 2 bases and J 1 base, leaving 6 bases between the germline ends. CDR3 length: 14 amino acids. CDR3 loop: CASSESGSGNTIYF. The CDR3 nucleotides read TGTGCCAGCAGTGAATCGGGATCTGGAAACACCATATATTTT.

The table lists this clone with a count of one. This chain uses TRBV7-3 with TRBJ1-2, with D tentatively TRBD1 (6 bases). The CDR3 spans 14 residues. Germline CDR1 reads SGHTA; CDR2 reads FQGTGA. Trimming pared 5 bases from V and 4 bases from J, leaving 14 bases between. The CDR3 DNA follows: TGTGCCAGCAGCGCGCCGGGGGGCGGCTATGGCTACACCTTC. Translated: CASSAPGGGYGYTF. The complete variable domain, with remaining parts taken from reference TRBV7-3 and TRBJ1-2, reads GAGVSQTPSNKVTEKGKYVELRCDPISGHTALYWYRQSLGQGPEFLIYFQGTGAADDSGLPNDRFFAVRPEGSVSTLKIQRTERGDSAVYLCASSAPGGGYGYTFGSGTRLTVV.

The chain links TRBV7-9 to TRBJ1-1; D uncertain. Germline assignment: CDR1 SEHNR and CDR2 FQNEAQ (reference sequence). The CDR3 length is 12 residues. V was cut by 4 bases and J by 6 bases, with 9 bases left in between. The CDR3 loop is CASSSLTAEAFF. CDR3 sequence (DNA): TGTGCCAGCAGCTCCCTAACGGCTGAAGCTTTCTTT.

V is TRBV5-1 and J is TRBJ2-1, with 11 bases identical to TRBD1. The V gene end was trimmed by 2 bases and the J gene end by 7 bases; junction bases not matched to a gene: 2. CDR1 is SGHRS and CDR2 is YFSETQ in the germline V gene. The CDR3 loop spans 14 amino acids. CDR3 loop: CASSFGTGGNEQFF. The CDR3 nucleotides are TGCGCCAGCAGCTTCGGGACAGGGGGTAATGAGCAGTTCTTC.

J is TRBJ2-1 and V is TRBV7-3; 11 nucleotides match TRBD2. This CDR3 comprises 17 residues. J lost 9 bases, V lost 5 bases, and 15 bases had no gene match. Germline V gene sequence: CDR1 SGHTA, CDR2 FQGTGA. Here the CDR3 reads CASSPQGASGRRGEQFF. The CDR3 DNA sequence: TGTGCCAGCAGCCCCCAGGGGGCTAGCGGGAGGCGGGGTGAGCAGTTCTTC.